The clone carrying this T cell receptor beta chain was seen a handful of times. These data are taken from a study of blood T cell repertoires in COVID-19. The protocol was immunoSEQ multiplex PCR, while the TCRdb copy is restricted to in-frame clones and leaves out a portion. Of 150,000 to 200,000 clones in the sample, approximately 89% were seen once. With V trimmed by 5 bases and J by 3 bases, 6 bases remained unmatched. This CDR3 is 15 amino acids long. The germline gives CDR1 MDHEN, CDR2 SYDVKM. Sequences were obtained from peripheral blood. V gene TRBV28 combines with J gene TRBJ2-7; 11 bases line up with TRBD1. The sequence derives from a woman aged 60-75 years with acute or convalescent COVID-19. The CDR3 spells CASSPPGTGGYEQYF. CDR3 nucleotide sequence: TGTGCCAGCAGTCCCCCGGGGACAGGGGGCTACGAGCAGTACTTC.